This T cell receptor beta chain was identified in a study of molecular identifiers for immune sequencing clone quantification. Broader study findings: Spiked Jurkat TCR RNA from one cell was reportedly detectable among 950,000 to 1,000,000 naive cells. Beyond 20 RNA copies, clones held over 97% of effector molecules, compared with under 1% in naive cells. Underestimated sizes of highly expanded clones could result from identical TCR molecules that share a barcode.

The germline gives CDR1 DFQATT, CDR2 SNEGSKA (reference sequence). V was trimmed by 1 base and J by 0 bases, leaving 10 bases between them. This CDR3 contains 14 residues. Comment on this clonotype: Its antigen is as yet unknown.

Bulk TCR libraries were made with methods that had been previously described and with listed TCR primers. Via MiXCR, TCRdb re-called the PCR reads, giving one row per CDR3 protein. The sample lists 300,000 to 400,000 distinct CDR3 sequences, roughly 23% occurring once. The sequenced material came from naive CD8+ T cells from blood, with Jurkat cell RNA spiked in. The subset here: FACS-sorted CD8+CD4-CCR7+CD45RA+ naive T cells. This rearrangement joins TRBV20-1 to TRBJ2-7; maybe TRBD1 (5 bases). The receptor was derived from a human donor in good health. Some libraries in this study had Jurkat cell RNA spiked in. The CDR3 DNA reads TGCAGTGCTAGAGCACAGGAACCCTCCTACGAGCAGTACTTC. Protein: CSARAQEPSYEQYF.